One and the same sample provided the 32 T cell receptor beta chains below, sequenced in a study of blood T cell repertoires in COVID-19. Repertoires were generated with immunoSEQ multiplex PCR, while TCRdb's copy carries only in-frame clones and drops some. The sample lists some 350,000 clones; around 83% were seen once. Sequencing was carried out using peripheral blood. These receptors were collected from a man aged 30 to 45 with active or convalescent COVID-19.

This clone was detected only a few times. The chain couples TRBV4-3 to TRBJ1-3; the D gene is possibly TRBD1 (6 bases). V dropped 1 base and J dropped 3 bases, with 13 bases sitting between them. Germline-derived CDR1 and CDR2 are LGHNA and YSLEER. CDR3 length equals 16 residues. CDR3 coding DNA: TGCGCCAGCAGCCAAGTTGGCGGGGGCAGTGGAAACACCATATATTTT. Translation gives CASSQVGGGSGNTIYF.

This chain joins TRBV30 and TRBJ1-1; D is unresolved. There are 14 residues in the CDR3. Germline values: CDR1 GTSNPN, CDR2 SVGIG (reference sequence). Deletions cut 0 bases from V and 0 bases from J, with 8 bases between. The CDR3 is CAWSVVGLNTEAFF. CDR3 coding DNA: TGTGCCTGGAGTGTAGTCGGTTTGAACACTGAAGCTTTCTTT.

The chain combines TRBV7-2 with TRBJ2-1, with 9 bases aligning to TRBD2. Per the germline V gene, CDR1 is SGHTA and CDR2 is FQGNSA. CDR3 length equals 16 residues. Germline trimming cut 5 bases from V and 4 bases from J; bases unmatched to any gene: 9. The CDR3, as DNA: TGTGCCAGCAGCAACCTAGCGGGGCCTGTATACAATGAGCAGTTCTTC. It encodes CASSNLAGPVYNEQFF.

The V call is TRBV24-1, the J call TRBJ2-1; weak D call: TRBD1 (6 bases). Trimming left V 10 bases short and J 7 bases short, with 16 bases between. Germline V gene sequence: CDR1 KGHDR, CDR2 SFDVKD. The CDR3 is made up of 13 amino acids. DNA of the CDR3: TGTGCCACTAACGGGTGGGGGCGGAATGAGCAGTTCTTC. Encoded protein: CATNGWGRNEQFF.

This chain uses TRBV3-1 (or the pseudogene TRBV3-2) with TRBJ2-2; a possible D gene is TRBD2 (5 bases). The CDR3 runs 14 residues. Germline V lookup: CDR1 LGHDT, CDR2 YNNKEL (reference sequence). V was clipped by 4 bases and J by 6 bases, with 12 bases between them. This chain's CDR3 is CASSLGSRPGELFF. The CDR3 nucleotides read TGTGCCAGCAGCCTAGGGAGTCGTCCCGGGGAGCTGTTTTTT.

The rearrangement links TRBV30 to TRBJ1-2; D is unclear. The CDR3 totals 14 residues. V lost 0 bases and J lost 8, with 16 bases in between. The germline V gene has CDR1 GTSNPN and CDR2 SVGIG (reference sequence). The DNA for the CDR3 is TGTGCCTGGAGTGTACGGGGTGTGGTATGGGGCTACACCTTC. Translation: CAWSVRGVVWGYTF.

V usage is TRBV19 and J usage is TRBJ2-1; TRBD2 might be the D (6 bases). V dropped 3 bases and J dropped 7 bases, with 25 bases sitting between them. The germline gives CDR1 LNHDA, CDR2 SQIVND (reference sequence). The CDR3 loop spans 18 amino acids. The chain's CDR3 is CASSIFSSGTPLRNEQFF. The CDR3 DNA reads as TGTGCCAGTAGTATTTTTAGCTCCGGGACTCCCCTAAGGAATGAGCAGTTCTTC.

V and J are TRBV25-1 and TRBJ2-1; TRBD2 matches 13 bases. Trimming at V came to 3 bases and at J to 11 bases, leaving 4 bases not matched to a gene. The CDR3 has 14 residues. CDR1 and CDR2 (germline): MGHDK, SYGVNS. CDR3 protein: CASSDGLAGDQQFF. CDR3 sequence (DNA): TGTGCCAGCAGTGACGGACTAGCGGGAGATCAGCAGTTCTTC.

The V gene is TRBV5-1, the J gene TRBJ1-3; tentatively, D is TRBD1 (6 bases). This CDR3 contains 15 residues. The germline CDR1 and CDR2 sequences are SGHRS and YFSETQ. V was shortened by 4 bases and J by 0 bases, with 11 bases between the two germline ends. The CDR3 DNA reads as TGCGCCAGCAGCAGGGACACCAGCTCTGGAAACACCATATATTTT. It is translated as CASSRDTSSGNTIYF.

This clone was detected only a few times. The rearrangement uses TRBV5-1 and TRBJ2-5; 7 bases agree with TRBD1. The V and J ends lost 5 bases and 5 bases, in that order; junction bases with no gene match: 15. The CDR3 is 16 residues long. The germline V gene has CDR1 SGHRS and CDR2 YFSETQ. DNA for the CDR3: TGCGCCAGCAGTTTGTCCAGTACGACAGGGTTGGAGACCCAGTACTTC. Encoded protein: CASSLSSTTGLETQYF.

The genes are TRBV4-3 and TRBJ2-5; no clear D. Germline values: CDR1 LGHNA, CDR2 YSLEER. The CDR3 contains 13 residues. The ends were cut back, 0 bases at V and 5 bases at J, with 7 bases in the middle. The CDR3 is CASSQDRAETQYF. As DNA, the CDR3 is TGCGCCAGCAGCCAAGATCGCGCGGAGACCCAGTACTTC.

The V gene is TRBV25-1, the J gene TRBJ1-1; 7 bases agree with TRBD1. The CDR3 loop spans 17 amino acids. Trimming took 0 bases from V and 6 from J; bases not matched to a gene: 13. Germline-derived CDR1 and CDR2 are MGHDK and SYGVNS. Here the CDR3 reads CASSEYKGTAEIPEAFF. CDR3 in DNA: TGTGCCAGCAGTGAATATAAGGGGACAGCGGAGATTCCTGAAGCTTTCTTT. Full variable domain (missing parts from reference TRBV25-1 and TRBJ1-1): EADIYQTPRYLVIGTGKKITLECSQTMGHDKMYWYQQDPGMELHLIHYSYGVNSTEKGDLSSESTVSRIRTEHFPLTLESARPSHTSQYLCASSEYKGTAEIPEAFFGQGTRLTVV.

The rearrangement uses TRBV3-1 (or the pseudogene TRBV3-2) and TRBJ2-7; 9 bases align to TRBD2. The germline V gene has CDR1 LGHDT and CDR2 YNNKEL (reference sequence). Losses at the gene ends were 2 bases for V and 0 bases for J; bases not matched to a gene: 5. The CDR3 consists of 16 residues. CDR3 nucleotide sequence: TGTGCCAGCAGCCAATTCGGAGCGGGGGGCTCCTACGAGCAGTACTTC. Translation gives CASSQFGAGGSYEQYF.

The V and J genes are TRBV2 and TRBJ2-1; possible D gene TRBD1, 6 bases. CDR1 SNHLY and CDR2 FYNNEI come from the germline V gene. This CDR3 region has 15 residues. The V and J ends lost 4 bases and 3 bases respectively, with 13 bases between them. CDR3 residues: CASSGLGGNYNEQFF. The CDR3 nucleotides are TGTGCCAGCAGTGGGCTAGGGGGAAACTACAATGAGCAGTTCTTC.

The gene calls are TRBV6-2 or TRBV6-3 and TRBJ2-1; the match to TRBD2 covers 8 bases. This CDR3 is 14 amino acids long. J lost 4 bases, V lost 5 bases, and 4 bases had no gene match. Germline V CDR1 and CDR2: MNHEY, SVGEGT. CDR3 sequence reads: CASSPSGGYNEQFF. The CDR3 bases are TGTGCCAGCAGTCCCTCGGGGGGGTACAATGAGCAGTTCTTC.

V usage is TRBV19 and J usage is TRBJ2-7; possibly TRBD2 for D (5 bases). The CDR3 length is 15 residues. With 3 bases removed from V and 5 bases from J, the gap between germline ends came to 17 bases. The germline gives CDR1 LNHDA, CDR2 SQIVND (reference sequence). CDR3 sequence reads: CASSISAATRDEQYF. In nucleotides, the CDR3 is TGTGCCAGTAGTATCTCAGCAGCCACTAGGGACGAGCAGTACTTC.

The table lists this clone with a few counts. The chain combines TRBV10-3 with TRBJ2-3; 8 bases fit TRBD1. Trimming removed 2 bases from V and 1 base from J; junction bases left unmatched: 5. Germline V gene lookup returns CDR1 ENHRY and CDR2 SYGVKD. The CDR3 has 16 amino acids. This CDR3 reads CAISEGRQGRTDTQYF. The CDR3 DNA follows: TGTGCCATCAGTGAGGGGAGACAGGGGCGCACAGATACGCAGTATTTT.

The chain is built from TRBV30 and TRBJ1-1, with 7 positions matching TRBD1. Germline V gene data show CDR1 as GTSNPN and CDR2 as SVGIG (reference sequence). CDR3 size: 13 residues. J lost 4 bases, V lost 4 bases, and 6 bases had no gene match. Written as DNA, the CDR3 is TGTGCCTGGAATGGCAGGGGGGCCACTGAAGCTTTCTTT. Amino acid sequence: CAWNGRGATEAFF.

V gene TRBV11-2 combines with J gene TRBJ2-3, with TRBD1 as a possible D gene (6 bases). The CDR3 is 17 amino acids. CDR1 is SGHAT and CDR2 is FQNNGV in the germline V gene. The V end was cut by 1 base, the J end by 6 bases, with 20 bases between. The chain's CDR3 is CASSLVWGQLKRDTQYF. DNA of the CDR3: TGTGCCAGCAGCTTAGTGTGGGGACAACTAAAGAGGGATACGCAGTATTTT.

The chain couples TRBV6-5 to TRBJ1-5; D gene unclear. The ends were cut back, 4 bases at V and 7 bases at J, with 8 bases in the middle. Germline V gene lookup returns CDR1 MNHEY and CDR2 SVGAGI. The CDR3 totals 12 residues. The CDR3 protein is CASSSFGQPQHF. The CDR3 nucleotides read TGTGCCAGCAGTTCCTTCGGGCAGCCCCAGCATTTT.

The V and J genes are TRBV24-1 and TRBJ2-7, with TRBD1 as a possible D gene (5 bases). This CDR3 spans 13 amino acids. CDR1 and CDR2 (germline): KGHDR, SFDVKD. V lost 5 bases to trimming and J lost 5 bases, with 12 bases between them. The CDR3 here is CATSVGDSHEQYF. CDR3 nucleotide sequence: TGTGCCACCAGTGTAGGAGACAGCCACGAGCAGTACTTC.

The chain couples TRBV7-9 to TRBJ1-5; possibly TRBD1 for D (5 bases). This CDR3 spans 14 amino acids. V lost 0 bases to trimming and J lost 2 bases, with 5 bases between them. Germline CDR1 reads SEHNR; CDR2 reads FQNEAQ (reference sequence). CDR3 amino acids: CASSLAGGNQPQHF. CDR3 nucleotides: TGTGCCAGCAGCTTAGCAGGGGGCAATCAGCCCCAGCATTTT.

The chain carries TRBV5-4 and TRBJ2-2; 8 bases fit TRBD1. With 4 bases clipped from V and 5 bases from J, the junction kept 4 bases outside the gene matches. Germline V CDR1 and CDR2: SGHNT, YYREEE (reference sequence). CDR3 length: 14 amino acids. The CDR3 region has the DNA TGTGCCAGCAGCGGACAGGGCAGGACCGGGGAGCTGTTTTTT. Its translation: CASSGQGRTGELFF.

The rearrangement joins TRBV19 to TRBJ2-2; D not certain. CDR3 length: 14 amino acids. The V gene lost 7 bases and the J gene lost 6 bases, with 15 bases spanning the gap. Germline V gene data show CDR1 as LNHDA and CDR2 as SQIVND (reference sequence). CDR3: CASTPVASAGELFF. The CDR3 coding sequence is TGTGCCAGTACCCCTGTGGCCAGCGCCGGGGAGCTGTTTTTT.

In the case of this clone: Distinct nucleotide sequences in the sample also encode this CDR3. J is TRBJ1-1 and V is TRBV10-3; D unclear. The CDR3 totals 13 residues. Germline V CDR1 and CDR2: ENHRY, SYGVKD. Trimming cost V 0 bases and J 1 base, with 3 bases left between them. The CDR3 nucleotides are TGTGCCATCAGTGAGTCGAGGAACACTGAAGCTTTCTTT. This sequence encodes CAISESRNTEAFF.

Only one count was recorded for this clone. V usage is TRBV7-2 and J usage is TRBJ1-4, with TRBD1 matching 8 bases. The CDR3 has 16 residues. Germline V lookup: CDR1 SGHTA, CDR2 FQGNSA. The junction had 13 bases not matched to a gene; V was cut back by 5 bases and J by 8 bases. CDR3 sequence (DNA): TGTGCCAGCAGCATTCCGGGACAGGAACGATCGGAAAAACTGTTTTTT. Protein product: CASSIPGQERSEKLFF.

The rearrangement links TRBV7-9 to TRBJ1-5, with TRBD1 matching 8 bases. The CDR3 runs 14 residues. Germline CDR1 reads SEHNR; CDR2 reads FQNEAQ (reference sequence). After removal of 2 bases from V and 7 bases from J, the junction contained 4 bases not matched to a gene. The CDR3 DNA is TGTGCCAGCAGCTTAAATACAGGGGGACAGCCCCAGCATTTT. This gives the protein CASSLNTGGQPQHF.

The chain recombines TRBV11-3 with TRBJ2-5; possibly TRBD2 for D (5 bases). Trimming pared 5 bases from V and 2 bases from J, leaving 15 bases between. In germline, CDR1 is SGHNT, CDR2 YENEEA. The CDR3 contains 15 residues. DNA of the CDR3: TGTGCCAGCAGCCCCCGGGATCCCTTTCAAGAGACCCAGTACTTC. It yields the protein CASSPRDPFQETQYF.

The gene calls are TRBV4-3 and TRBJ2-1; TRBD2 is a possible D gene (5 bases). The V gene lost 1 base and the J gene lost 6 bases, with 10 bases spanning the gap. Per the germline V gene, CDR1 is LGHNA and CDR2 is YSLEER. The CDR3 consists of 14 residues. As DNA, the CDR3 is TGCGCCAGCAGCCAAGTTGCTAGCAGCAATGAGCAGTTCTTC. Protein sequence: CASSQVASSNEQFF.

CDR3: CASSESGQGIGGYTF. DNA for the CDR3: TGTGCCAGCAGTGAATCCGGACAGGGGATAGGAGGCTACACCTTC. The J gene is TRBJ1-2, the V gene TRBV6-1; TRBD1 aligns across 9 bases. J was trimmed by 8 bases and V by 2 bases; bases with no gene match: 9. The germline gives CDR1 MNHNS, CDR2 SASEGT. CDR3 length equals 15 residues.

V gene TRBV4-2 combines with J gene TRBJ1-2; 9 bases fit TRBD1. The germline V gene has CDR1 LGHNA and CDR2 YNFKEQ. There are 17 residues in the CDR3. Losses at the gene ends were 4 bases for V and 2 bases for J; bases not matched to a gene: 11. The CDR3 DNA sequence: TGTGCCAGCAGCCCTGGCCCCGACAGGGGGAGCAACTATGGCTACACCTTC. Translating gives CASSPGPDRGSNYGYTF.

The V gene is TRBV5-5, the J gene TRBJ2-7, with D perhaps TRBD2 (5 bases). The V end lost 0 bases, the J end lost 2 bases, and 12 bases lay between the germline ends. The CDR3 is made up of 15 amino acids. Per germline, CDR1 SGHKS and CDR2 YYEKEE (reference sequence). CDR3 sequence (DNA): TGTGCCAGCAGCTTGGGAGGGTCCTTAACCTACGAGCAGTACTTC. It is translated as CASSLGGSLTYEQYF.